This TCR beta chain originates from a study of technical replicates of blood from a few donors. TCRdb keeps only in-frame clones here, not all; method: immunoSEQ multiplex PCR. The table shows roughly 80,000 clones, with 93% occurring only once. The germline CDR1 and CDR2 sequences are SGHRS and YFSETQ. The CDR3 has 16 residues. V shed 4 bases and J 0 bases; nucleotides not matched to a gene: 8. Sequenced material: T cells isolated from PBMCs. The rearrangement links TRBV5-1 to TRBJ2-3, with TRBD2 matching over 7 bases. This TCR was sampled from a human donor in good health. For the CDR3, the DNA is TGCGCCAGCAGCGCGGGGGATTCGACTAGCACAGATACGCAGTATTTT. Translated, it gives CASSAGDSTSTDTQYF.